A selection of T cell receptor beta chains follows, all from one sample in a study of blood T cell repertoires in COVID-19. Assay used: immunoSEQ multiplex PCR; TCRdb lists only in-frame clones, some missing. Here the sample spans almost 70,000 clones, about four fifths being singletons. Sequencing input: peripheral blood. These receptors all come from a human donor in a cohort sampled during active COVID-19. Both conserved end residues are part of each CDR3. The order of the fields is V gene, J gene, clone size, D gene, CDR3 DNA, CDR3 protein. The D gene is left open where the match is weak. Not all rows give a size; the values are once, few, many and, for expanded clones, a class.

>TRBV28|TRBJ2-7|.|TRBD1
TGTGCCAGCTCCGGGACAGGGGGCTTTGGGCAGTACTTC
CASSGTGGFGQYF
>TRBV10-2|TRBJ2-7|few|.
TGCGCCAGCAGTGATTTTAGACAGGAGCAGTACTTC
CASSDFRQEQYF
>TRBV5-4|TRBJ2-5|.|TRBD1
TGTGCCAGCAGCTTTACAGGGGAAGAGACCCAGTACTTC
CASSFTGEETQYF
>TRBV5-6|TRBJ1-1|.|.
TGTGCCAGCAGCTTTCAGGGGTCGAACACTGAAGCTTTCTTT
CASSFQGSNTEAFF
>TRBV28|TRBJ2-7|.|.
TGTGCCAGCAGTCACAGGTTCCCCCCCTACGAGCAGTACTTC
CASSHRFPPYEQYF
>TRBV28|TRBJ2-1|medium-sized|TRBD1
TGTGCCAGCACCCGGACAGGGATCAATGAGCAGTTCTTC
CASTRTGINEQFF
>TRBV15|TRBJ1-2|once|TRBD1
TGTGCCACCAGCAGAGATGGAACAGGGGTTAACTATGGCTACACCTTC
CATSRDGTGVNYGYTF
>TRBV7-9|TRBJ2-1|.|TRBD1
TGTGCCAGCATCGCCGACAGGGCGCACAATGAGCAGTTCTTC
CASIADRAHNEQFF
>TRBV19|TRBJ1-2|few|.
TGTGCCAGTAGTATATCGGTCTATGGCTACACCTTC
CASSISVYGYTF
>TRBV10-3|TRBJ2-3|.|TRBD2
TGTGCCATCAGTGATAGCGGGAGAACAGATACGCAGTATTTT
CAISDSGRTDTQYF
>TRBV11-2|TRBJ2-1|.|TRBD2
TGTGCCAGCAGCGCCTCATTAGCGGGAGGCCACAATGAGCAGTTCTTC
CASSASLAGGHNEQFF
>TRBV19|TRBJ1-1|few|.
TGTGCCAGTAGTATACCCGACAGGATTATTTTGAACACTGAAGCTTTCTTT
CASSIPDRIILNTEAFF
>TRBV28|TRBJ2-2|.|TRBD2
TGTGCCAGCAGTTTAGGGGCACTTGGACTAGCCACCGGGGAGCTGTTTTTT
CASSLGALGLATGELFF
>TRBV28|TRBJ2-5|.|TRBD2
TGTGCCAGCAGTCCGACTAGCGGGAGGGCCGAGACCCAGTACTTC
CASSPTSGRAETQYF
>TRBV6-1|TRBJ1-2|.|.
TGTGCCAGCAGTGAAGCTTTGACAGCTGCTGGGGAATATGGCTACACCTTC
CASSEALTAAGEYGYTF
>TRBV3-1/TRBV3-2|TRBJ1-3|few|TRBD1
TGTGCCAGCAGCCCCCGGGACAGGGATGGAAACACCATATATTTT
CASSPRDRDGNTIYF
>TRBV7-2|TRBJ1-1|few|.
TGTGCCAGCAGCTCGGGTATTCGCACTGAAGCTTTCTTT
CASSSGIRTEAFF
>TRBV4-2|TRBJ2-5|.|TRBD2
TGTGCCACTGGGACTAGCGGACAAGAGACCCAGTACTTC
CATGTSGQETQYF
>TRBV27|TRBJ1-6|.|.
TGTGCCAGCAGTTTCCCGAATTCACCCCTCCACTTT
CASSFPNSPLHF
>TRBV11-2|TRBJ2-1|.|TRBD1
TGTGCCAGCAGCTTAGATTTTTCGAGACAGGGATACAATGAGCAGTTCTTC
CASSLDFSRQGYNEQFF
>TRBV7-2|TRBJ1-6|.|.
TGTGCCAGCAGCTTAGGGCCTTATAATTCACCCCTCCACTTT
CASSLGPYNSPLHF
>TRBV7-8|TRBJ2-7|.|.
TGTGCCAGCAGCTTAGCGTCGGCGGGGTACTCCTACGAGCAGTACTTC
CASSLASAGYSYEQYF